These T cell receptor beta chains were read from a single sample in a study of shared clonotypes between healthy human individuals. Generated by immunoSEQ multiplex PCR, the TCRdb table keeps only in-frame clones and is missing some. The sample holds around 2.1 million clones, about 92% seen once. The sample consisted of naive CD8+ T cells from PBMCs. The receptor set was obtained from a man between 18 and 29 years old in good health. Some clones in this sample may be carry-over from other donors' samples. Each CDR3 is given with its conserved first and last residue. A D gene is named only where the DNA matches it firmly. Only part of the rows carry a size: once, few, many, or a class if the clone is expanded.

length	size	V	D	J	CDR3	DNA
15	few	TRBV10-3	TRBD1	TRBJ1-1	CAISDPTGVNTEAFF	TGTGCCATCAGTGACCCGACAGGGGTGAACACTGAAGCTTTCTTT
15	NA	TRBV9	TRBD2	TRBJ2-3	CASSAIGLGTDTQYF	TGTGCCAGCAGCGCGATAGGACTAGGCACAGATACGCAGTATTTT
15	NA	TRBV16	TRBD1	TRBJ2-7	CASISGTDFPYEQYF	TGTGCCAGCATCTCCGGGACAGACTTTCCCTACGAGCAGTACTTC
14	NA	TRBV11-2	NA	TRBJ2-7	CASSLGTASYEQYF	TGTGCCAGCAGCTTAGGGACAGCTAGCTACGAGCAGTACTTC
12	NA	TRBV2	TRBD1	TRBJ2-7	CASSPNRGEQYF	TGTGCCAGCAGTCCAAACAGGGGCGAGCAGTACTTC
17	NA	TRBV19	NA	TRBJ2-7	CASSISARHHTSNEQYF	TGTGCCAGTAGTATCTCCGCTAGGCATCATACATCTAACGAGCAGTACTTC
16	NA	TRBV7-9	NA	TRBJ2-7	CASSPIGGTSTYEQYF	TGTGCCAGCAGCCCCATTGGGGGGACCTCTACCTACGAGCAGTACTTC
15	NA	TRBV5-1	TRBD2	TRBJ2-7	CASSYSTSRTYEQYF	TGCGCCAGCAGCTATTCGACTAGCCGAACCTACGAGCAGTACTTC
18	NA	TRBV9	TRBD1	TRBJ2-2	CASSDLLGQGLNTGELFF	TGTGCCAGCAGCGACCTACTGGGACAGGGCTTGAACACCGGGGAGCTGTTTTTT
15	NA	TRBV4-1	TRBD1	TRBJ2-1	CASSQDGTAYNEQFF	TGCGCCAGCAGCCAAGATGGGACAGCCTACAATGAGCAGTTCTTC